This entry lists 10 T cell receptor beta chains sequenced from one sample in a study of cytomegalovirus exposure and HLA in healthy donors. Primers: 60 Vbeta forward and 13 Jbeta reverse. Produced via immunoSEQ multiplex PCR; TCRdb's table is partial and in-frame only. The table shows fewer than 150,000 clones, with about 74% occurring only once. The sample consisted of PBMCs. These receptors originate from a woman between 35 and 50 years old in good health and CMV-seropositive.

This sequence joins TRBV7-4 and TRBJ2-1; 9 positions agree with TRBD1. CDR1 is SGHVT and CDR2 is SQSDAQ in the germline V gene. The CDR3 totals 16 residues. With 0 bases clipped from V and 5 bases from J, the junction kept 5 bases outside the gene matches. The CDR3 bases are TGTGCCAGCAGCTTAGCGCTGGGGACAGGGAACAATGAGCAGTTCTTC. The encoded protein is CASSLALGTGNNEQFF.

The gene calls are TRBV4-1 and TRBJ2-3, with D maybe TRBD1 (6 bases). V lost 1 base to trimming and J lost 8 bases, with 22 bases between them. This CDR3 is 17 amino acids long. Per germline, CDR1 MGHRA and CDR2 YSYEKL. The chain's CDR3 is CASSQGIGRGPERTQYF. The CDR3 DNA reads as TGCGCCAGCAGCCAAGGAATCGGCAGGGGTCCAGAGCGTACGCAGTATTTT.

This chain uses TRBV4-1 with TRBJ2-3; D is possibly TRBD2 (5 bases). CDR3 size: 14 residues. Trimming left V 4 bases short and J 6 bases short, with 14 bases between. CDR1 and CDR2 from the germline V gene are MGHRA and YSYEKL. CDR3 bases: TGCGCCAGCAGCCTGTTTGAGGGCGGGGATACGCAGTATTTT. Protein product: CASSLFEGGDTQYF.

V usage is TRBV7-3 and J usage is TRBJ1-1; 9 bases map to TRBD1. V shed 1 base, J shed 1 base, and the junction held 1 base outside the gene matches. CDR1 SGHTA and CDR2 FQGTGA come from the germline V gene. There are 15 residues in the CDR3. The chain's CDR3 is CASSLMGQGNTEAFF. The DNA for the CDR3 is TGTGCCAGCAGCTTAATGGGACAGGGGAACACTGAAGCTTTCTTT.

The chain has TRBV27 and TRBJ1-5; the D gene is possibly TRBD1 (6 bases). This CDR3 region has 15 residues. The ends were cut back, 5 bases at V and 6 bases at J, with 17 bases in the middle. From germline, CDR1 is MNHEY and CDR2 SMNVEV (reference sequence). The CDR3, as DNA: TGTGCCAGCAGTGGGAAGGGGGGGGGCGGTCAGCCCCAGCATTTT. Encoded protein: CASSGKGGGGQPQHF.

This sequence joins TRBV7-9 and TRBJ2-1; D may be TRBD2 (6 bases). With 5 bases removed from V and 0 bases from J, the gap between germline ends came to 14 bases. Germline V gene lookup returns CDR1 SEHNR and CDR2 FQNEAQ (reference sequence). This CDR3 spans 16 amino acids. The chain's CDR3 is CASSRRGVSSYNEQFF. The CDR3 nucleotides are TGTGCCAGCAGCCGGAGGGGAGTGAGCTCCTACAATGAGCAGTTCTTC.

The chain couples TRBV27 to TRBJ1-6; D remains unclear. Trimming pared 3 bases from V and 0 bases from J, leaving 6 bases between. In germline, CDR1 is MNHEY, CDR2 SMNVEV (reference sequence). The CDR3 runs 15 residues. CDR3: CASSFSRSYNSPLHF. CDR3 in DNA: TGTGCCAGCAGTTTTAGCCGCTCCTATAATTCACCCCTCCACTTT.

The count of this clone is one. The V call is TRBV10-3, the J call TRBJ1-2; TRBD1 matches at 7 bases. Germline V lookup: CDR1 ENHRY, CDR2 SYGVKD. J gave up 4 bases and V 2 bases, and 4 bases lay outside the gene matches. The CDR3 length is 14 residues. As DNA, the CDR3 is TGTGCCATCAGTGAGGACAGGGATCCCTATGGCTACACCTTC. It is translated as CAISEDRDPYGYTF.

The chain employs TRBV19 and TRBJ2-3; D may be TRBD2 (5 bases). The CDR3 length is 14 residues. V lost 6 bases, J lost 3 bases, and 13 bases lay in between. Germline loops: CDR1 LNHDA, CDR2 SQIVND (reference sequence). CDR3 DNA sequence: TGTGCCAGTAGATTAGTGGGAGTGACAGATACGCAGTATTTT. Protein sequence: CASRLVGVTDTQYF.

The V call is TRBV7-9, the J call TRBJ1-6; a possible D gene is TRBD1 (5 bases). V gave up 6 bases and J gave up 7 bases, with 16 bases separating them. Germline CDR1 is SEHNR and CDR2 is FQNEAQ (reference sequence). CDR3 size: 15 residues. CDR3 coding DNA: TGTGCCAGCAGGACCCGGGACTCCCTCAATTCACCCCTCCACTTT. This codes for CASRTRDSLNSPLHF.